The present T cell receptor beta chain was sequenced within a study of blood T cells in healthy people across ages (dated by TCRdb to the mid-2010s). Background on the whole study: In model experiments, roughly one uniquely barcoded TCR beta cDNA molecule per two T cells was captured by template switching. Age-related changes in TCR beta repertoire diversity were measured in the study by deep sequencing normalized with unique cDNA molecular identifiers. Donors were grouped into four age groups: young (average 16 years), middle-aged (39), aged (around 56) and long-lived (around 82). To avoid experimental bias, donors of different ages were distributed randomly across sequencing lanes. Using the same blood draw, the study looked at two additional independent replicas of 1 million unique cDNA reads for two donors, one aged 18 to 30 and the other aged 80 or older.

The 39 donors, aged roughly 6 to 100 years, were systemically healthy Caucasian individuals from Russia. Ten milliliters of peripheral blood were drawn from each donor into EDTA-treated Vacutainer tubes. Ficoll-Paque density-gradient centrifugation was used to isolate PBMCs, with at least 6.5 million per sample. Total RNA was extracted from PBMCs with Trizol reagent, with at least 5 micrograms obtained per sample. The percentages of naive CD45RAhigh/CD27high T cells were determined by flow cytometry on a PBMC aliquot from every donor. Trimming accounts for 6 bases at V and 2 bases at J, while the number of junction bases matched to no gene is 6. CDR3 length: 13 amino acids, cysteine to phenylalanine. Solely the CDR3 DNA is kept, with 39 bases framed from the first base. Sequences DFQATT (CDR1) and SNEGSKA (CDR2) are obtained from the germline V gene (reference sequence). With respect to this clonotype: Its antigen is currently not known. The record has no base qualities; no much larger clone is one base away.

Library preparation was by 5' RACE. The sequencer was an Illumina HiSeq 2500. A second PCR of roughly 7 to 11 cycles was run with a J-beta primer mix and a sample-barcoded 5' primer. A unique molecular identifier was introduced onto each TCR beta cDNA molecule by a template-switch 5' adaptor carrying 12 random nucleotides. At least 2.5 million CDR3-containing paired-end reads were obtained from each sample. First-strand cDNA synthesis was performed from all RNA using the Mint cDNA synthesis kit, with priming by a TRBC-specific oligonucleotide. Following uracil-DNA glycosylase treatment, all cDNA underwent a first 18-cycle PCR with the universal primers M1SS and BC2_uni_R. Concerning the study's data processing: For normalization, 1 million high-quality reads, each with a distinct molecular identifier, were randomly selected from each sample. Reads sharing molecular identifiers were discarded rather than binned into consensus sequences. MiTCR, set to a Q25 quality threshold and the strictest error-elimination algorithm, was used for CDR3 identification, clonotype clustering and error correction. A nonparametric unseen species model using Euler transformation provided a lower-bound estimate of total TCR beta diversity. TCRdb applied fastp at Q25 and MiXCR to the public reads, then kept only in-frame beta chains. Records with the same CDR3 protein are collapsed into one entry carrying the most frequent genes and DNA. Here the V and J calls rest on TCRdb's processing, not on the authors' analysis. This sample comprises approximately 1.5 million distinct CDR3 sequences, roughly 32% of them detected only once. The ten largest clones represent around 11% of the sample.

What the work shows at the level of the full study, not this receptor alone: Compared with the aged group, the long-lived group had more naive CD4+ T cells, fewer expanded clones and increased TCR diversity, suggesting age selection. There was a strong correlation between observed TCR beta diversity and the percentage of naive T cells measured by flow cytometry. Total diversity estimates from one million sequenced T cells were considered lower bounds and underestimates. Observed TCR beta diversity per million T cells fell roughly linearly with age, and a significant reduction was already apparent by age around 40. Because donor CMV infection status was unknown, age-related changes in expanded clonotypes were potentially confounded. Since profiling was done on bulk unsorted PBMCs, naive and antigen-experienced compartments could not be conclusively compared.

The receptor comes from a woman aged 25 to 39 in good health. The chain links TRBV20-1 with TRBJ2-7, and TRBD1 matches 8 of the central bases. The sequencing sample was made of blood. The CDR3 protein is CSATGTGPYEQYF. The sequence in DNA is TGCAGTGCGACCGGGACAGGCCCCTACGAGCAGTACTTC.